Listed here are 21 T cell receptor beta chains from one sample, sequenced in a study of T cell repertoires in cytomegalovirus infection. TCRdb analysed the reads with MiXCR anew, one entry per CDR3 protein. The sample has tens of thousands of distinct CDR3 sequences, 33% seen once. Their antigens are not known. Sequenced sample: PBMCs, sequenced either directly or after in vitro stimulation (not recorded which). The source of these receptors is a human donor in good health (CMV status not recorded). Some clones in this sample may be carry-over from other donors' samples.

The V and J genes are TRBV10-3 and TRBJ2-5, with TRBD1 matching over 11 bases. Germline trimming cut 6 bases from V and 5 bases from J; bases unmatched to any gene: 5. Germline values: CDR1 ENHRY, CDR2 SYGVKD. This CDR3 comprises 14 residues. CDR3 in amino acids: CAISGQGAGETQYF. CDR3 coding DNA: TGTGCCATCAGCGGACAGGGGGCAGGGGAGACCCAGTACTTC.

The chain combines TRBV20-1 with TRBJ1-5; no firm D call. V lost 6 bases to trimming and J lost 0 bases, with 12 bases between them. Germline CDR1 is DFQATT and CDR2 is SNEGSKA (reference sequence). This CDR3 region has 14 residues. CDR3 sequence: CSANRGYSNQPQHF. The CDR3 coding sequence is TGCAGTGCAAACCGGGGATATAGCAATCAGCCCCAGCATTTT.

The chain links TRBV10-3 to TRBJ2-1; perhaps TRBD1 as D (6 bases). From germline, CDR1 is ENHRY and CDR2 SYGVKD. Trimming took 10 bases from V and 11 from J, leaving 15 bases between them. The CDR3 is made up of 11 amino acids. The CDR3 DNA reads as TGTGCCACCTACAGGGAAAAAAAGCAGTTCTTC. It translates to CATYREKKQFF.

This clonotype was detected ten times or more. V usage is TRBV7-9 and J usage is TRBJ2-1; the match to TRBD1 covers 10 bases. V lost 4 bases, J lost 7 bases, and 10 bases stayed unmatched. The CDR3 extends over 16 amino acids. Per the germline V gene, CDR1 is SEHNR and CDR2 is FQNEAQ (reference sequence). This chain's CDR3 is CASSSRTGGITNEQFF. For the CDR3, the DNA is TGTGCCAGCAGCTCCAGGACAGGGGGTATCACAAATGAGCAGTTCTTC. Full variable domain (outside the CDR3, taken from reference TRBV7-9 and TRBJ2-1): DTGVSQNPRHKITKRGQNVTFRCDPISEHNRLYWYRQTLGQGPEFLTYFQNEAQLEKSRLLSDRFSAERPKGSFSTLEIQRTEQGDSAMYLCASSSRTGGITNEQFFGPGTRLTVL.

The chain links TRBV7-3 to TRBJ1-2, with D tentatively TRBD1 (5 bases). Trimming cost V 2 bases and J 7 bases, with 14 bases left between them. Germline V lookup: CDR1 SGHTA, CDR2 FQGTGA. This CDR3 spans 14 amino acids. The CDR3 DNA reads TGTGCCAGCAGCTTAGAGACGGCAGGGACTGGCTACACCTTC. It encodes CASSLETAGTGYTF.

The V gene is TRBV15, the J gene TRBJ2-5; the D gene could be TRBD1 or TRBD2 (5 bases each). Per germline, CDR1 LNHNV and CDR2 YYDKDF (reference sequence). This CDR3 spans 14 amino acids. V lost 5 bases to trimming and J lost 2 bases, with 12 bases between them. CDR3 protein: CATSGGPRQETQYF. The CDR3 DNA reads TGTGCCACCAGCGGGGGACCGAGACAAGAGACCCAGTACTTC.

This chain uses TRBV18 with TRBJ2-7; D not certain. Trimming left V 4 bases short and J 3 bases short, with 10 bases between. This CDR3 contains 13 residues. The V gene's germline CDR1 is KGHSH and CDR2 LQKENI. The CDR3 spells CASSREQLYEQYF. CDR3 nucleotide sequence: TGTGCCAGCTCACGGGAACAACTCTACGAGCAGTACTTC.

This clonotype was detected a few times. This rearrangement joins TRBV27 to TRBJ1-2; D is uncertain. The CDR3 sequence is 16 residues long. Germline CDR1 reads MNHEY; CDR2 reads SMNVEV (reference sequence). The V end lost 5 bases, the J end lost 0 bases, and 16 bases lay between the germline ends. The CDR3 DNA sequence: TGTGCCAGCAGTCCAACCCCCCGGACTCCTAACTATGGCTACACCTTC. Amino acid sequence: CASSPTPRTPNYGYTF.

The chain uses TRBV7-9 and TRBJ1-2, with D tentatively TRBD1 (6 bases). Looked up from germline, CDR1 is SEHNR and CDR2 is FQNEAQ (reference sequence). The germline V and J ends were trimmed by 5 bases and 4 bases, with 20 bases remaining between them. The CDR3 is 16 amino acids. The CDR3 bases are TGTGCCAGCAGCATTGAAGCGATGGGGGCCGGCTATGGCTACACCTTC. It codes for CASSIEAMGAGYGYTF.

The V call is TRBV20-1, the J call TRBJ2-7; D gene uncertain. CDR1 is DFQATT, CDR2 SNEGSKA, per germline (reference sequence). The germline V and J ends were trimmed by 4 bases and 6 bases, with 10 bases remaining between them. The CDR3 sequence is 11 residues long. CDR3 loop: CSAKLGGEQYF. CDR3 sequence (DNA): TGCAGTGCTAAACTCGGTGGCGAGCAGTACTTC.

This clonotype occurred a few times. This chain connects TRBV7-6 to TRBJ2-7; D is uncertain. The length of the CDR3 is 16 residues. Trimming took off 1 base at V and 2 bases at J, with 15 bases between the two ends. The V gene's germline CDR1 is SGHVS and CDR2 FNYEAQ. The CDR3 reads CASSLGMSRRAYEQYF. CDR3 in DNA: TGTGCCAGCAGCTTAGGGATGTCTCGGCGTGCCTACGAGCAGTACTTC. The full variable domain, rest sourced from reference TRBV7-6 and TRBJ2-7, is GAGVSQSPRYKVTKRGQDVALRCDPISGHVSLYWYRQALGQGPEFLTYFNYEAQQDKSGLPNDRFSAERPEGSISTLTIQRTEQRDSAMYRCASSLGMSRRAYEQYFGPGTRLTVT.

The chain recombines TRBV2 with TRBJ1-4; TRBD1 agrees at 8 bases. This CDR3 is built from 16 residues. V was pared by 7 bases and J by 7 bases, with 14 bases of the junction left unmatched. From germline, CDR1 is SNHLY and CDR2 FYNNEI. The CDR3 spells CASTGRGQFSSEKLFF. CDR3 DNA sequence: TGTGCCAGCACGGGCAGGGGGCAGTTTTCAAGTGAAAAACTGTTTTTT.

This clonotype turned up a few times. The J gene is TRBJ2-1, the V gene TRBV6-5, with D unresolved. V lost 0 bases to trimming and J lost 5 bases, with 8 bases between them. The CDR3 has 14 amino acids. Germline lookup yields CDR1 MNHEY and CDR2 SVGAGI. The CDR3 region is CASSYSTGHNEQFF. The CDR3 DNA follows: TGTGCCAGCAGTTACTCGACCGGTCACAATGAGCAGTTCTTC.

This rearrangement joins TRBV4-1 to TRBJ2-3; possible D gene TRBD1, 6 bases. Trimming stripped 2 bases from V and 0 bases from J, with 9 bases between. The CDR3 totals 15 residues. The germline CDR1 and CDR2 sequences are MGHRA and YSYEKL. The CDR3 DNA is TGCGCCAGCAGCCAATGGACAGATAGCACAGATACGCAGTATTTT. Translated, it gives CASSQWTDSTDTQYF.

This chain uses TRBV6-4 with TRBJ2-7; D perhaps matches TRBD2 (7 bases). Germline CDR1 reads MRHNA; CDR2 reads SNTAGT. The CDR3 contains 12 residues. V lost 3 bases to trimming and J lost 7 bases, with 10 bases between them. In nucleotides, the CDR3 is TGTGCCAGCAGTGAGGGGAGGGGGGAGCAGTACTTC. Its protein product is CASSEGRGEQYF.

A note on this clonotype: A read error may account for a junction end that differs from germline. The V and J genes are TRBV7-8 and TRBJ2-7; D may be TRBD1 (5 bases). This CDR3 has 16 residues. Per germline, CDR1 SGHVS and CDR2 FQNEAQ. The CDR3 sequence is CASSLGQRIPVYDQYF. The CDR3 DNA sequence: TGTGCCAGCAGCTTAGGACAGAGGATACCCGTCTACGATCAGTACTTC.

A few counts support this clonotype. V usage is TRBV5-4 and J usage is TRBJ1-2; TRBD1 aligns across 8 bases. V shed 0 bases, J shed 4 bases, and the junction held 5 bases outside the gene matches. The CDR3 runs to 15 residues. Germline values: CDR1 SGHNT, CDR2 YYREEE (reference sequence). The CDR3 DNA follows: TGTGCCAGCAGCTTGGGGACAGGGACGGGCTATGGCTACACCTTC. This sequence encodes CASSLGTGTGYGYTF.

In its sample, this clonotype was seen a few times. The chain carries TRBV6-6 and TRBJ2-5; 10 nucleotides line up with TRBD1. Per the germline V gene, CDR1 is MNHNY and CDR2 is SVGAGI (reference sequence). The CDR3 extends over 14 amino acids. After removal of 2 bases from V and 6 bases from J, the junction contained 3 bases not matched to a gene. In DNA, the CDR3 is TGTGCCAGCAGTTACGACAGGGGGCCGAAGACCCAGTACTTC. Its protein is CASSYDRGPKTQYF.

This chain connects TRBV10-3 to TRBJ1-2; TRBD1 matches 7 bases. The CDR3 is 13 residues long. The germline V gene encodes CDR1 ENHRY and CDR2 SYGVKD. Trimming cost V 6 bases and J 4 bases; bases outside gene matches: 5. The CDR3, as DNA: TGTGCCATCAGCACAGGGGAGAGCTATGGCTACACCTTC. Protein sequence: CAISTGESYGYTF.

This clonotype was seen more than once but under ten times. The CDR3 loop reads CASSDQPGANVLTF. The CDR3 nucleotides are TGTGCCAGCAGCGACCAGCCTGGGGCCAACGTCCTGACTTTC. The rearrangement links TRBV7-2 to TRBJ2-6, with D hard to call. CDR1 SGHTA and CDR2 FQGNSA come from the germline V gene. This CDR3 spans 14 amino acids. The germline V and J ends were trimmed by 5 bases and 2 bases, with 7 bases remaining between them.

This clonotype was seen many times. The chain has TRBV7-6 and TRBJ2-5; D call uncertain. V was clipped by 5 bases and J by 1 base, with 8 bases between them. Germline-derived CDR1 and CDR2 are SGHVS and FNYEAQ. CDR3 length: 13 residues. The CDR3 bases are TGTGCCAGCAGCCCGGTCCCCCAAGAGACCCAGTACTTC. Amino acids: CASSPVPQETQYF.